This T cell receptor (beta chain) was recorded in a study of spatial heterogeneity in lung cancer. Indicated time point: sample taken at primary tumor resection. Germline V CDR1 and CDR2: SGHTA, FQGNSA. V lost 0 bases, J lost 3 bases, and 3 bases lay in between. This CDR3 is 12 amino acids long. From the 5' RACE reads, TCRdb called clonotypes with MiXCR, one entry per CDR3 protein. The data contain about 80,000 distinct CDR3 sequences, under 8.5% of them seen just once; the ten biggest clones take up roughly 7.1%. This clonotype was seen ten or more times. The receptor was derived from a male donor with early-stage non-small cell lung cancer. The specimen was PBMCs, collected at surgery. The rearrangement uses TRBV7-2 and TRBJ2-7; the D is unclear. The CDR3 reads CASSLALYEQYF. For the CDR3, the DNA is TGTGCCAGCAGCTTAGCCCTCTACGAGCAGTACTTC.